One and the same sample provided the 15 T cell receptor beta chains below, sequenced in a study of control samples from healthy donors and cancer patients. Profiled with immunoSEQ multiplex PCR; TCRdb holds only in-frame clones, not every one. Here the sample spans 140,000 or so clones, roughly 94% being singletons. The sample consisted of PBMCs. Receptors originate from a man aged 55 to 70 with colorectal cancer.

The chain has TRBV5-5 and TRBJ2-3; weak D call: TRBD2 (6 bases). The germline CDR1 and CDR2 sequences are SGHKS and YYEKEE (reference sequence). This CDR3 spans 16 amino acids. V gave up 0 bases and J gave up 3 bases, with 14 bases separating them. The CDR3 region has the DNA TGTGCCAGCAGCTTGGCTGGGGGGATTGCGACAGATACGCAGTATTTT. It encodes CASSLAGGIATDTQYF.

The genes are TRBV6-1 and TRBJ2-7; 7 bases line up with TRBD1. Losses at the gene ends were 2 bases for V and 0 bases for J; bases not matched to a gene: 7. The CDR3 spans 16 residues. CDR1 and CDR2 (germline): MNHNS, SASEGT. CDR3 loop: CASSERDSPSSYEQYF. Written as DNA, the CDR3 is TGTGCCAGCAGTGAACGGGACAGCCCGAGCTCCTACGAGCAGTACTTC.

The chain has TRBV4-1 and TRBJ1-3, with unresolved D. The CDR3 totals 14 residues. Trimming shortened V by 0 bases and J by 4 bases, and 7 bases separated the two germline ends. Germline lookup yields CDR1 MGHRA and CDR2 YSYEKL. CDR3 sequence: CASSQENVGNTIYF. CDR3 coding DNA: TGCGCCAGCAGCCAAGAAAACGTGGGAAACACCATATATTTT.

A single count supports this clone. V and J are TRBV9 and TRBJ2-3, with a tentative D call TRBD2 (6 bases). Trimming took off 0 bases at V and 2 bases at J, with 13 bases between the two ends. In germline, CDR1 is SGDLS, CDR2 YYNGEE. The CDR3 spans 16 residues. CDR3 DNA: TGTGCCAGCAGCGTAGTGGGGGGACTTTTCACAGATACGCAGTATTTT. Encoded protein: CASSVVGGLFTDTQYF.

This chain connects TRBV5-4 to TRBJ1-2; 9 nucleotides align to TRBD1. V was pared by 4 bases and J by 3 bases, with 4 bases of the junction left unmatched. The CDR3 has 14 residues. Germline V CDR1 and CDR2: SGHNT, YYREEE (reference sequence). CDR3 region: CASSLDRGDYGYTF. CDR3 nucleotide sequence: TGTGCCAGCAGCCTGGACAGGGGCGACTATGGCTACACCTTC.

This chain joins TRBV20-1 and TRBJ1-4; D unclear. Germline V gene data show CDR1 as DFQATT and CDR2 as SNEGSKA (reference sequence). Trimming took off 3 bases at V and 7 bases at J, with 12 bases between the two ends. The CDR3 sequence is 13 residues long. DNA for the CDR3: TGCAGTGCTAGTGGAGGGATCAGTGAAAAACTGTTTTTT. Protein: CSASGGISEKLFF.

The chain recombines TRBV9 with TRBJ2-3, with 8 bases lining up with TRBD1. The CDR3 is made up of 16 amino acids. Germline CDR1 is SGDLS and CDR2 is YYNGEE. V shed 1 base and J 5 bases; nucleotides not matched to a gene: 9. The CDR3 region has the DNA TGTGCCAGCAGCGTACATCAGGGGGCGGTTGGAGATACGCAGTATTTT. Its protein is CASSVHQGAVGDTQYF.

This chain's CDR3 is CASSADTGFTEAFF. The CDR3 DNA sequence: TGCGCCAGCAGCGCAGACACAGGGTTCACTGAAGCTTTCTTT. This chain links TRBV5-1 with TRBJ1-1; a possible D gene is TRBD1 (6 bases). The CDR3 contains 14 residues. The V end was cut by 4 bases, the J end by 4 bases, with 14 bases between. CDR1 is SGHRS, CDR2 YFSETQ, per germline.

The chain recombines TRBV4-2 with TRBJ2-7; TRBD2 might be the D (7 bases). Germline loops: CDR1 LGHNA, CDR2 YNFKEQ. The CDR3 extends over 16 amino acids. V lost 6 bases to trimming and J lost 2 bases, with 20 bases between them. CDR3 nucleotide sequence: TGTGCCAGCAGGGGGGGCGCTAGCGGAGGGGCCTACGAGCAGTACTTC. Protein: CASRGGASGGAYEQYF.

This clone was seen only once. The V and J genes are TRBV4-2 and TRBJ2-3; the D gene is possibly TRBD2 (7 bases). Germline values: CDR1 LGHNA, CDR2 YNFKEQ. The CDR3 sequence is 21 residues long. V lost 2 bases and J 1 base, leaving 28 bases between the germline ends. Here the CDR3 reads CASSQPRRRGGLQSRTDTQYF. The DNA of the CDR3 is TGTGCCAGCAGCCAACCCCGGAGGAGGGGGGGCCTACAGTCTCGCACAGATACGCAGTATTTT.

CDR3 DNA: TGTGCCAGCAGCGTAGCGGGGGGAAAGCGGTATGGCTACACCTTC. Translated: CASSVAGGKRYGYTF. The chain is built from TRBV9 and TRBJ1-2, with TRBD1 as a possible D gene (5 bases). V lost 0 bases, J lost 5 bases, and 14 bases lay in between. The CDR3 extends over 15 amino acids. The germline CDR1 and CDR2 sequences are SGDLS and YYNGEE.

This sequence joins TRBV29-1 and TRBJ2-5; 8 nucleotides agree with TRBD1. Germline CDR1 reads SQVTM; CDR2 reads ANQGSEA. The CDR3 is made up of 13 amino acids. Trimming cost V 4 bases and J 5 bases; bases outside gene matches: 6. CDR3 DNA: TGCAGCGTTGCCCCAGGGGGCACGGAGACCCAGTACTTC. Translated, it gives CSVAPGGTETQYF.

J is TRBJ2-3 and V is TRBV5-6, with 7 bases identical to TRBD1. With 3 bases clipped from V and 2 bases from J, the junction kept 6 bases outside the gene matches. This CDR3 spans 15 amino acids. The germline gives CDR1 SGHDT, CDR2 YYEEEE. In DNA, the CDR3 is TGTGCCAGCAGCTCGGACAGGACGGTCACAGATACGCAGTATTTT. Protein: CASSSDRTVTDTQYF.

CDR3 loop: CASSLGGLSSGNTIYF. CDR3 DNA: TGCGCCAGCAGCTTGGGCGGACTGAGCTCTGGAAACACCATATATTTT. The rearrangement links TRBV5-1 to TRBJ1-3; D unresolved. Germline lookup yields CDR1 SGHRS and CDR2 YFSETQ. This CDR3 spans 16 amino acids. V was trimmed by 0 bases and J by 0 bases, leaving 10 bases between them. Full variable domain (remainder filled in from reference TRBV5-1 and TRBJ1-3): KAGVTQTPRYLIKTRGQQVTLSCSPISGHRSVSWYQQTPGQGLQFLFEYFSETQRNKGNFPGRFSGRQFSNSRSEMNVSTLELGDSALYLCASSLGGLSSGNTIYFGEGSWLTVV.

The CDR3 loop is CASSLAGDSNTEAFF. The CDR3 nucleotides are TGTGCCAGCAGCTTAGCAGGGGACTCGAACACTGAAGCTTTCTTT. The chain combines TRBV11-2 with TRBJ1-1; a weak D match, TRBD1 (6 bases). The germline V gene has CDR1 SGHAT and CDR2 FQNNGV. The CDR3 spans 15 residues. Trimming removed 1 base from V and 1 base from J, with 10 bases in between. The full variable domain, in which reference TRBV11-2 and TRBJ1-1 provide the parts outside the CDR3, is EAGVAQSPRYKIIEKRQSVAFWCNPISGHATLYWYQQILGQGPKLLIQFQNNGVVDDSQLPKDRFSAERLKGVDSTLKIQPAKLEDSAVYLCASSLAGDSNTEAFFGQGTRLTVV.